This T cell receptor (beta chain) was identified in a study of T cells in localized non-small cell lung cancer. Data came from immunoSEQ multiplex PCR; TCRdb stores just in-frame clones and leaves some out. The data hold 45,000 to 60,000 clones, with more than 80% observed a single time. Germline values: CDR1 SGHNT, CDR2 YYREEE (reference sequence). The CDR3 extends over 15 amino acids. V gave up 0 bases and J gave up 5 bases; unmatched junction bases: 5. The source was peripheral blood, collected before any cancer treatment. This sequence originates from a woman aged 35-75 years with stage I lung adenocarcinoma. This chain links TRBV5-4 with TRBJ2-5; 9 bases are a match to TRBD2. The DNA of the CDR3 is TGTGCCAGCAGCTTGGGCGGGGGGGCCGCTGAGACCCAGTACTTC. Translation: CASSLGGGAAETQYF.